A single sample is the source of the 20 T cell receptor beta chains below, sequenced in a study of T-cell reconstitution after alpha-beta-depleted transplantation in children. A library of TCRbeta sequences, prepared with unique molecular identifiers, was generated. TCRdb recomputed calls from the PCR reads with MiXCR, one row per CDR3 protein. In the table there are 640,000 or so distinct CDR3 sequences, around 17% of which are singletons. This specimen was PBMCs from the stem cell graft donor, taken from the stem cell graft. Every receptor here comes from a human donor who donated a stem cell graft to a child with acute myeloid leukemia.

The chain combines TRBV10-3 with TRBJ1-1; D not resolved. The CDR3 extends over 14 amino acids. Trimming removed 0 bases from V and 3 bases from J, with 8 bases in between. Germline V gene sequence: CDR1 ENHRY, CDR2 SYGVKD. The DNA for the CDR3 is TGTGCCATCAGTGAGTCACCGTTGGACACTGAAGCTTTCTTT. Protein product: CAISESPLDTEAFF.

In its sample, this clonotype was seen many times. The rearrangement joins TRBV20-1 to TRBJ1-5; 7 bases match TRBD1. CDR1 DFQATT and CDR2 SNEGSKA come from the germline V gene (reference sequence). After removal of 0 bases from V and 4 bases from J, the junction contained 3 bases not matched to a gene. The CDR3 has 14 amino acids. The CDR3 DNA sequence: TGCAGTGCTAGAGAACAGGGGAGGAATCAGCCCCAGCATTTT. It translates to CSAREQGRNQPQHF.

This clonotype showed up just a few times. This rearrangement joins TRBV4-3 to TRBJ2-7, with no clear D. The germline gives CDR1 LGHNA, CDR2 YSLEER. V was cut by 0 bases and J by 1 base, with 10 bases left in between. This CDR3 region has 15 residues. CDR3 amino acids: CASSQDSEVSYEQYF. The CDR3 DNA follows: TGCGCCAGCAGCCAAGATTCAGAAGTTTCCTACGAGCAGTACTTC.

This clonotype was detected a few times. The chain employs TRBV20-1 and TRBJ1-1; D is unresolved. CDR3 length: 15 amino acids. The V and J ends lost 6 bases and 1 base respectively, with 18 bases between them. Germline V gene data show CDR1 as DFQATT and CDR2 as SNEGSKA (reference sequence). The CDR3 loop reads CSANRGQVGNTEAFF. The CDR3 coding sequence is TGCAGTGCCAATCGAGGCCAGGTGGGGAACACTGAAGCTTTCTTT.

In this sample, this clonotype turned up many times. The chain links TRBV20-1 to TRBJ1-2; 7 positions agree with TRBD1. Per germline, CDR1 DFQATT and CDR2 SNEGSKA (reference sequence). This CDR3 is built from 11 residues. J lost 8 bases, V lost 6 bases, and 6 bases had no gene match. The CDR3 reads CSATTGRGYTF. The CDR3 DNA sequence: TGCAGTGCAACGACAGGGCGCGGCTACACCTTC.

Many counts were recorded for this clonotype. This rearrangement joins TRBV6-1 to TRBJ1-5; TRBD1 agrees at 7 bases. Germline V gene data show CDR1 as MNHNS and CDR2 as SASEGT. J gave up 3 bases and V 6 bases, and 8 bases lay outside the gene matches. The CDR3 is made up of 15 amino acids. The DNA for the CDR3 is TGTGCCAGCAGCACCCGACAGGGACTCAATCAGCCCCAGCATTTT. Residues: CASSTRQGLNQPQHF.

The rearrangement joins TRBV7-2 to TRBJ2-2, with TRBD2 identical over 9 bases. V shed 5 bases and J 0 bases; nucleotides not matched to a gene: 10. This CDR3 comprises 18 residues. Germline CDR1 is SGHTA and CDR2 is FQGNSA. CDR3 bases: TGTGCCAGCAGCCTGCGCGGGGGGGCGTCCACGAACACCGGGGAGCTGTTTTTT. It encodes CASSLRGGASTNTGELFF.

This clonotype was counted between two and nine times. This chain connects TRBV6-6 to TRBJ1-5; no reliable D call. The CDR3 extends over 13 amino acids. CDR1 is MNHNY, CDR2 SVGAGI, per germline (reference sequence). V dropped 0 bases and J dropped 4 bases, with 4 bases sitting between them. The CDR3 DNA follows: TGTGCCAGCAGTTACTCGACGAATCAGCCCCAGCATTTT. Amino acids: CASSYSTNQPQHF.

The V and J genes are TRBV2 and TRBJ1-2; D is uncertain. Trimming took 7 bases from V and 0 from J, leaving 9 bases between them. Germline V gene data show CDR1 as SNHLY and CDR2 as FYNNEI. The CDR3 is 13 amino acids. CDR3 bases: TGTGCCAGCACCCCGCCAGCTAACTATGGCTACACCTTC. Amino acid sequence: CASTPPANYGYTF. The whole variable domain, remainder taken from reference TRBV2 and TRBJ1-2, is EPEVTQTPSHQVTQMGQEVILRCVPISNHLYFYWYRQILGQKVEFLVSFYNNEISEKSEIFDDQFSVERPDGSNFTLKIRSTKLEDSAMYFCASTPPANYGYTFGSGTRLTVV.

In DNA form, the CDR3 reads TGCAGTGCTAGAGATCACGGGGGACACAATGAGCAGTTCTTC. It codes for CSARDHGGHNEQFF. V and J are TRBV20-1 and TRBJ2-1; TRBD2 might be the D (6 bases). The CDR3 is 14 residues long. The V and J ends lost 0 bases and 5 bases respectively, with 11 bases between them. Per the germline V gene, CDR1 is DFQATT and CDR2 is SNEGSKA (reference sequence).

This chain's CDR3 is CSARDPRADTQYF. The CDR3 DNA follows: TGCAGTGCTAGAGACCCCCGGGCAGATACGCAGTATTTT. V gene TRBV20-1 combines with J gene TRBJ2-3; no reliable D call. The CDR3 length is 13 residues. Germline V gene data show CDR1 as DFQATT and CDR2 as SNEGSKA (reference sequence). V was pared by 0 bases and J by 4 bases, with 8 bases between.

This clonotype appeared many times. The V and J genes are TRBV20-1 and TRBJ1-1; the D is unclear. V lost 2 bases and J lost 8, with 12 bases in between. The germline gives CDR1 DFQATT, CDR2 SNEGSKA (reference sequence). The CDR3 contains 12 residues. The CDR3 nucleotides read TGCAGTGCTAGAAGGCCAGGAGTGGAAGCTTTCTTT. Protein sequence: CSARRPGVEAFF.

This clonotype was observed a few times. CDR3 bases: TGTGCCAGCAGCCAGACTAGCGGGGGGGCAGATACGCAGTATTTT. Amino acids: CASSQTSGGADTQYF. The chain links TRBV4-2 to TRBJ2-3, with 14 bases identical to TRBD2. Germline V lookup: CDR1 LGHNA, CDR2 YNFKEQ. Losses at the gene ends were 3 bases for V and 4 bases for J; bases not matched to a gene: 0. The length of the CDR3 is 15 residues.

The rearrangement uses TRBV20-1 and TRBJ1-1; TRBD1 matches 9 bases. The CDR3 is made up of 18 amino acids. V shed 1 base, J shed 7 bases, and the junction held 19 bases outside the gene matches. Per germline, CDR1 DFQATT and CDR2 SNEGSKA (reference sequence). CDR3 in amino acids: CSARAEGIANRGPDEAFF. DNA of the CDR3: TGCAGTGCTAGAGCGGAGGGGATTGCGAACAGGGGGCCAGATGAAGCTTTCTTT.

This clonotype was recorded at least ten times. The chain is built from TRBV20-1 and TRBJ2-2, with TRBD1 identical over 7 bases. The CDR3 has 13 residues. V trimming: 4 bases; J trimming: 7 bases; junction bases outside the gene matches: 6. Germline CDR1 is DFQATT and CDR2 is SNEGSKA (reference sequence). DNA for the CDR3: TGCAGTGCTAACAGGGGTAGTGTCGGGGAGCTGTTTTTT. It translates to CSANRGSVGELFF.

In nucleotides, the CDR3 is TGCGCCAGCAGCTTCACATATACGACCACAGATACGCAGTATTTT. It translates to CASSFTYTTTDTQYF. The J gene is TRBJ2-3, the V gene TRBV5-1; D gene ambiguous. V dropped 2 bases and J dropped 2 bases, with 12 bases sitting between them. This CDR3 region has 15 residues. The germline gives CDR1 SGHRS, CDR2 YFSETQ.

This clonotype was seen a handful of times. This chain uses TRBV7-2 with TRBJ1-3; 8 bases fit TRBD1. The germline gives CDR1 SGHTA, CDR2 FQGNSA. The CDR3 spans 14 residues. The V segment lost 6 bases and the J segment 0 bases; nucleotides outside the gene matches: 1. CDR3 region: CASSTGGSGNTIYF. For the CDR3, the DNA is TGTGCCAGCAGTACAGGGGGCTCTGGAAACACCATATATTTT. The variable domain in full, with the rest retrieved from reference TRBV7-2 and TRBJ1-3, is GAGVSQSPSNKVTEKGKDVELRCDPISGHTALYWYRQSLGQGLEFLIYFQGNSAPDKSGLPSDRFSAERTGGSVSTLTIQRTQQEDSAVYLCASSTGGSGNTIYFGEGSWLTVV.

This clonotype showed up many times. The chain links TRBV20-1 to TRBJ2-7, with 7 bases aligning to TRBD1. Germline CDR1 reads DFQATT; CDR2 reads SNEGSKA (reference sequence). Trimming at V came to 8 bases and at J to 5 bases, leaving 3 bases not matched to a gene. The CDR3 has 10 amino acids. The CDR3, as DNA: TGCAGTCCCAGGGGGAACGAGCAGTACGTC. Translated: CSPRGNEQYV.

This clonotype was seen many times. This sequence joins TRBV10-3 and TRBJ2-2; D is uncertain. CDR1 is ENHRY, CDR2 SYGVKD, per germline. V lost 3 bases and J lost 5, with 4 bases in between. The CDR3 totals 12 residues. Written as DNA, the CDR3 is TGTGCCATCAGTGATACGACCGGGGAGCTGTTTTTT. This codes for CAISDTTGELFF.

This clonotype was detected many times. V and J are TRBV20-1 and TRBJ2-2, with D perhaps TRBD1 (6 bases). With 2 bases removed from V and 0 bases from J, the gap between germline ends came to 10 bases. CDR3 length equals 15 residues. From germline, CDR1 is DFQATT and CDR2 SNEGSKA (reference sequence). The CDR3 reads CSARQGWANTGELFF. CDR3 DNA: TGCAGTGCTAGACAGGGGTGGGCGAACACCGGGGAGCTGTTTTTT.